The 28 T cell receptor beta chains below all came from one sample that was sequenced in a study of blood T cell repertoires in COVID-19. Using immunoSEQ multiplex PCR, the repertoire was profiled, and TCRdb retains in-frame clones only, with some absent. Of over 400,000 clones listed, around 90% are singletons. Sequencing used peripheral blood. The receptors stem from a woman aged 45-65 years with COVID-19, enrolled during active disease.

The rearrangement links TRBV28 to TRBJ2-7; a possible D gene is TRBD2 (5 bases). Germline values: CDR1 MDHEN, CDR2 SYDVKM. V lost 9 bases to trimming and J lost 1 base, with 13 bases between them. The CDR3 length is 13 residues. The CDR3 sequence: CASRRTVSYEQYF. In DNA, the CDR3 is TGTGCCAGTCGGAGGACGGTATCCTACGAGCAGTACTTC.

The genes are TRBV29-1 and TRBJ1-1, with D unclear. V lost 6 bases to trimming and J lost 8 bases, with 16 bases between them. Per germline, CDR1 SQVTM and CDR2 ANQGSEA. This CDR3 contains 12 residues. As DNA, the CDR3 is TGCAGCGTCCCCGTACTTGGTATGGAAGCTTTCTTT. This codes for CSVPVLGMEAFF.

In DNA, the CDR3 is TGTGCCAGCAGCTTAGCCTCCGGGCCCCAGCATTTT. This codes for CASSLASGPQHF. The rearrangement joins TRBV7-9 to TRBJ1-5; D is undetermined. The CDR3 has 12 amino acids. V was cut by 0 bases and J by 9 bases, with 6 bases left in between. Looked up from germline, CDR1 is SEHNR and CDR2 is FQNEAQ (reference sequence).

V usage is TRBV9 and J usage is TRBJ2-5; tentatively, D is TRBD1 (5 bases). The CDR3 sequence is 15 residues long. Looked up from germline, CDR1 is SGDLS and CDR2 is YYNGEE. Trimming cost V 2 bases and J 5 bases, with 16 bases left between them. The CDR3 region has the DNA TGTGCCAGCAGCGTCCAGGGTTTTTCTATGGAGACCCAGTACTTC. Translating it yields CASSVQGFSMETQYF. Based on the CDR3 plus reference TRBV9 and TRBJ2-5, the full variable domain is DSGVTQTPKHLITATGQRVTLRCSPRSGDLSVYWYQQSLDQGLQFLIQYYNGEERAKGNILERFSAQQFPDLHSELNLSSLELGDSALYFCASSVQGFSMETQYFGPGTRLLVL.

This chain connects TRBV7-9 to TRBJ2-1; D call uncertain. Germline V gene sequence: CDR1 SEHNR, CDR2 FQNEAQ (reference sequence). The CDR3 sequence is 14 residues long. The V end lost 10 bases, the J end lost 0 bases, and 13 bases lay between the germline ends. The CDR3 sequence: CATPGPTSYNEQFF. In DNA form, the CDR3 reads TGTGCCACCCCAGGTCCTACCTCCTACAATGAGCAGTTCTTC. The whole variable domain, remainder taken from reference TRBV7-9 and TRBJ2-1, is DTGVSQNPRHKITKRGQNVTFRCDPISEHNRLYWYRQTLGQGPEFLTYFQNEAQLEKSRLLSDRFSAERPKGSFSTLEIQRTEQGDSAMYLCATPGPTSYNEQFFGPGTRLTVL.

The chain couples TRBV2 to TRBJ1-1, with D perhaps TRBD1 (5 bases). The CDR3 is 14 residues long. Germline V gene sequence: CDR1 SNHLY, CDR2 FYNNEI. Trimming removed 6 bases at V and 3 bases at J, with 14 bases between. The CDR3 DNA follows: TGTGCCAGCAGGGGGGGTGGTGAGTACACTGAAGCTTTCTTT. Translating gives CASRGGGEYTEAFF. Together with reference TRBV2 and TRBJ1-1, the CDR3 gives the full variable domain: EPEVTQTPSHQVTQMGQEVILRCVPISNHLYFYWYRQILGQKVEFLVSFYNNEISEKSEIFDDQFSVERPDGSNFTLKIRSTKLEDSAMYFCASRGGGEYTEAFFGQGTRLTVV.

This rearrangement joins TRBV19 to TRBJ2-1; 11 bases match TRBD2. With 4 bases clipped from V and 3 bases from J, the junction kept 11 bases outside the gene matches. The CDR3 sequence is 18 residues long. The germline V gene has CDR1 LNHDA and CDR2 SQIVND (reference sequence). CDR3 sequence (DNA): TGTGCCAGTAGTAAGGGACGAGGGACTAGCGGACTCTACAATGAGCAGTTCTTC. Translating it yields CASSKGRGTSGLYNEQFF.

The chain couples TRBV30 to TRBJ1-4, with TRBD1 matching 7 bases. Germline trimming cut 8 bases from V and 4 bases from J; bases unmatched to any gene: 1. This CDR3 spans 11 amino acids. Germline CDR1 reads GTSNPN; CDR2 reads SVGIG (reference sequence). Here the CDR3 reads CAGTVNEKLFF. In DNA, the CDR3 is TGTGCCGGGACAGTTAATGAAAAACTGTTTTTT. Full variable domain (missing parts from reference TRBV30 and TRBJ1-4): SQTIHQWPATLVQPVGSPLSLECTVEGTSNPNLYWYRQAAGRGLQLLFYSVGIGQISSEVPQNLSASRPQDRQFILSSKKLLLSDSGFYLCAGTVNEKLFFGSGTQLSVL.

This chain uses TRBV5-5 with TRBJ2-7; TRBD1 matches 7 bases. Germline CDR1 and CDR2: SGHKS and YYEKEE (reference sequence). CDR3 length: 14 amino acids. After removal of 4 bases from V and 0 bases from J, the junction contained 4 bases not matched to a gene. CDR3 residues: CASSAAGGSYEQYF. The CDR3 DNA sequence: TGTGCCAGCAGCGCGGCAGGGGGCTCCTACGAGCAGTACTTC.

J is TRBJ2-3 and V is TRBV24-1; 8 nucleotides match TRBD2. Germline trimming cut 4 bases from V and 5 bases from J; bases unmatched to any gene: 10. CDR1 and CDR2 (germline): KGHDR, SFDVKD. CDR3 length equals 16 residues. This CDR3 is CATSDPGGDLVDTQYF. The CDR3 DNA is TGTGCCACCAGTGACCCCGGGGGGGATCTCGTAGATACGCAGTATTTT.

The count of this clone is one. This sequence joins TRBV27 and TRBJ1-4; TRBD1 matches 7 bases. CDR1 is MNHEY and CDR2 is SMNVEV in the germline V gene (reference sequence). The trim removed 8 bases at V and 8 bases at J, leaving 5 bases unmatched. The length of the CDR3 is 12 residues. The DNA of the CDR3 is TGTGCCAGCCGACAGGGAAGGGAAAAACTGTTTTTT. It encodes CASRQGREKLFF.

The rearrangement uses TRBV5-4 and TRBJ2-1; a possible D gene is TRBD1 (5 bases). The CDR3 is 14 amino acids. The ends were cut back, 2 bases at V and 8 bases at J, with 14 bases in the middle. Germline lookup yields CDR1 SGHNT and CDR2 YYREEE (reference sequence). The CDR3 nucleotides are TGTGCCAGCAGCTTTGGACACCTCCTGGATGAGCAGTTCTTC. Translating it yields CASSFGHLLDEQFF.

This chain uses TRBV28 with TRBJ2-3; 7 nucleotides line up with TRBD1. The V and J ends lost 4 bases and 9 bases, in that order; junction bases with no gene match: 4. The CDR3 length is 12 residues. Germline V lookup: CDR1 MDHEN, CDR2 SYDVKM. The CDR3 bases are TGTGCCAGCAGTTCTTTACAGGGGACGCAGTATTTT. It encodes CASSSLQGTQYF.

The chain carries TRBV19 and TRBJ2-3; 8 nucleotides line up with TRBD1. CDR3 size: 15 residues. Germline V gives CDR1 LNHDA, CDR2 SQIVND (reference sequence). V gave up 5 bases and J gave up 2 bases; unmatched junction bases: 6. CDR3 region: CASSPTGVFTDTQYF. Here the CDR3 DNA reads TGTGCCAGTAGTCCGACAGGGGTCTTCACAGATACGCAGTATTTT.

On this clone: In the same sample, other DNA sequences code for this CDR3. The rearrangement uses TRBV30 and TRBJ1-1, with 7 bases fitting TRBD1. J was trimmed by 5 bases and V by 0 bases; bases with no gene match: 6. Looked up from germline, CDR1 is GTSNPN and CDR2 is SVGIG (reference sequence). This CDR3 has 14 amino acids. The CDR3: CAWSVSGGWTEAFF. CDR3 DNA: TGTGCCTGGAGTGTATCAGGGGGTTGGACTGAAGCTTTCTTT.

This chain connects TRBV12-3 or TRBV12-4 to TRBJ2-7, with 7 bases aligning to TRBD1. The trim removed 7 bases at V and 5 bases at J, leaving 8 bases unmatched. This CDR3 comprises 13 residues. CDR3 in DNA: TGTGCCAGCACCTCGACAGGGAGCCACGAGCAGTACTTC. Its protein is CASTSTGSHEQYF.

The rearrangement joins TRBV5-1 to TRBJ2-7; TRBD1 is a possible D gene (5 bases). The CDR3 has 13 residues. Germline lookup yields CDR1 SGHRS and CDR2 YFSETQ. Trimming cost V 1 base and J 6 bases, with 11 bases left between them. CDR3: CASSLRGLGEQYF. The CDR3 DNA reads as TGCGCCAGCAGCTTGAGGGGTCTGGGCGAGCAGTACTTC.

This clone showed up just once. This chain links TRBV5-4 with TRBJ1-6, with TRBD1 matching over 8 bases. CDR1 and CDR2 from the germline V gene are SGHNT and YYREEE (reference sequence). With 0 bases clipped from V and 7 bases from J, the junction kept 0 bases outside the gene matches. This CDR3 is built from 14 residues. The CDR3 reads CASSLGTGNSPLHF. In DNA, the CDR3 is TGTGCCAGCAGCTTGGGGACAGGGAATTCACCCCTCCACTTT.

This rearrangement joins TRBV6-1 to TRBJ1-4; TRBD1 agrees at 8 bases. The germline V gene encodes CDR1 MNHNS and CDR2 SASEGT. J was trimmed by 4 bases and V by 4 bases; bases with no gene match: 5. This CDR3 spans 15 amino acids. The CDR3 DNA reads TGTGCCAGCAGTGTAGCCGGACAGGGTAATGAAAAACTGTTTTTT. It specifies CASSVAGQGNEKLFF.

The chain carries TRBV5-4 and TRBJ1-6; a possible D gene is TRBD1 (5 bases). CDR1 SGHNT and CDR2 YYREEE come from the germline V gene (reference sequence). Trimming took off 4 bases at V and 4 bases at J, with 12 bases between the two ends. The CDR3 covers 15 residues. The CDR3: CASSPDGTYNSPLHF. CDR3 bases: TGTGCCAGCAGCCCCGACGGGACTTATAATTCACCCCTCCACTTT.

The chain joins TRBV5-5 to TRBJ2-2, with D possibly TRBD1 on 6 matching bases. Germline loops: CDR1 SGHKS, CDR2 YYEKEE (reference sequence). Trimming took 4 bases from V and 3 from J, leaving 13 bases between them. The CDR3 sequence is 15 residues long. The CDR3 coding sequence is TGTGCCAGCAGCCGGACTCCAGGGGACACCGGGGAGCTGTTTTTT. Its translation: CASSRTPGDTGELFF.

This chain links TRBV29-1 with TRBJ1-2; D is ambiguous. V lost 7 bases, J lost 8 bases, and 20 bases lay in between. CDR3 length: 13 amino acids. Looked up from germline, CDR1 is SQVTM and CDR2 is ANQGSEA. Here the CDR3 DNA reads TGCAGCGCCCGACCGCTTGGAGACGGGGGCTACACCTTC. Translating gives CSARPLGDGGYTF.

This clone showed up just a few times. This chain connects TRBV7-8 to TRBJ1-2; TRBD1 is a possible D gene (5 bases). Germline lookup yields CDR1 SGHVS and CDR2 FQNEAQ. Trimming shortened V by 5 bases and J by 8 bases, and 15 bases separated the two germline ends. This CDR3 region has 13 residues. The CDR3 DNA is TGTGCCAGCAGCCACCGGGGGGGAGAAGGCTACACCTTC. Translated, it gives CASSHRGGEGYTF.

The chain joins TRBV19 to TRBJ1-1; D unresolved. V shed 2 bases and J shed 8 bases, with 6 bases lying between them. CDR3 length equals 11 residues. Germline values: CDR1 LNHDA, CDR2 SQIVND (reference sequence). The chain's CDR3 is CASSIREEAFF. The DNA of the CDR3 is TGTGCCAGTAGTATAAGAGAAGAAGCTTTCTTT.

A single count supports this clone. The chain couples TRBV9 to TRBJ2-2, with 10 positions matching TRBD2. Trimming removed 1 base from V and 0 bases from J; junction bases left unmatched: 18. The CDR3 is 22 amino acids. Germline values: CDR1 SGDLS, CDR2 YYNGEE. CDR3 sequence reads: CASSVHTLGLAFELSNTGELFF. In nucleotides, the CDR3 is TGTGCCAGCAGCGTACATACCTTGGGACTAGCGTTCGAACTATCGAACACCGGGGAGCTGTTTTTT.

The chain is built from TRBV29-1 and TRBJ2-2; TRBD1 matches at 9 bases. The trim removed 3 bases at V and 1 base at J, leaving 3 bases unmatched. Germline CDR1 SQVTM, CDR2 ANQGSEA. This CDR3 has 15 amino acids. The CDR3 reads CSVEGDRENTGELFF. The CDR3 DNA reads as TGCAGCGTTGAGGGGGACAGGGAGAACACCGGGGAGCTGTTTTTT.

The V and J genes are TRBV5-1 and TRBJ1-5; D unclear. Germline V gene lookup returns CDR1 SGHRS and CDR2 YFSETQ. The CDR3 runs 14 residues. Deletions cut 3 bases from V and 3 bases from J, with 10 bases between. DNA for the CDR3: TGCGCCAGCAGCTCGGGAGGCTACAATCAGCCCCAGCATTTT. This gives the protein CASSSGGYNQPQHF.

CDR3 sequence reads: CASSQRGAGDLSGNTIYF. The CDR3 DNA reads as TGTGCCAGCAGCCAGAGAGGGGCAGGGGATTTGTCTGGAAACACCATATATTTT. The V gene is TRBV7-8, the J gene TRBJ1-3, with D possibly matching TRBD1 (6 bases). The CDR3 has 18 residues. CDR1 and CDR2 from the germline V gene are SGHVS and FQNEAQ. V was shortened by 5 bases and J by 1 base, with 21 bases between the two germline ends.